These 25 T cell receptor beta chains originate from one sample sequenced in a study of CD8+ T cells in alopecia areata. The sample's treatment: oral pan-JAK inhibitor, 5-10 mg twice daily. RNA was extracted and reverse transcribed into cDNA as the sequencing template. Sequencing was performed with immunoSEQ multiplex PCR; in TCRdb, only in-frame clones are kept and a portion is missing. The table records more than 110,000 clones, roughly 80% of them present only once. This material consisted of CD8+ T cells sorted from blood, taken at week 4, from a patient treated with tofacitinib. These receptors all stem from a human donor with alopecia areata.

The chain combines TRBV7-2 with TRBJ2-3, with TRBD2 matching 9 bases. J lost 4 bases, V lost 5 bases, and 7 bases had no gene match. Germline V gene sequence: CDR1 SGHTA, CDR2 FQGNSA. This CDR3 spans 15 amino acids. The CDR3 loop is CASSLSGGRADTQYF. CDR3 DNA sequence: TGTGCCAGCAGCCTTAGCGGGGGCCGAGCAGATACGCAGTATTTT.

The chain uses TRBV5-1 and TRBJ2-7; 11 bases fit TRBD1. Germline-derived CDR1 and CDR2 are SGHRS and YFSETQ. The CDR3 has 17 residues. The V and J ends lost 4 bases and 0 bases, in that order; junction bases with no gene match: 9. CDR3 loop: CASSPGTGGTHSYEQYF. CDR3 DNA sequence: TGCGCCAGCAGCCCAGGGACAGGGGGGACTCACTCCTACGAGCAGTACTTC.

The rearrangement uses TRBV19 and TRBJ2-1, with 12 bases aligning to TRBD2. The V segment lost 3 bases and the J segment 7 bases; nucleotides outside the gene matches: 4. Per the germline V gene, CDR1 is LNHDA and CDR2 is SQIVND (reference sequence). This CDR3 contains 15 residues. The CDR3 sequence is CASSIGLAGRNEQFF. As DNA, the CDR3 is TGTGCCAGTAGTATTGGACTAGCGGGGAGGAATGAGCAGTTCTTC.

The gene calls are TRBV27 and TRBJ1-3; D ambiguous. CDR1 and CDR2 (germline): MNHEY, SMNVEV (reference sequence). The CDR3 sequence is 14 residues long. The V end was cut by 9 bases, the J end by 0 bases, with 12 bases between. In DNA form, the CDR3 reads TGTGCCAGGAAGGGAGTCTTCTCTGGAAACACCATATATTTT. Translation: CARKGVFSGNTIYF.

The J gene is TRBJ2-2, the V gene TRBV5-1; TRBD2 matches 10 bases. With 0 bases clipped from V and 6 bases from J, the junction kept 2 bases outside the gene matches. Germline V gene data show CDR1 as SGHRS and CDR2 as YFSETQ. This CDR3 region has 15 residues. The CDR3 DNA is TGCGCCAGCAGCTTGGCGCTAGCGGGGGCCGGGGAGCTGTTTTTT. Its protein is CASSLALAGAGELFF.

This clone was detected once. CDR3 sequence: CASSLEGPGERLSTDTQYF. In DNA, the CDR3 is TGTGCCAGCAGCTTAGAGGGGCCCGGGGAAAGATTAAGCACAGATACGCAGTATTTT. The chain uses TRBV7-9 and TRBJ2-3; D might be TRBD1 or TRBD2, each matching 5 bases. This CDR3 region has 19 residues. The ends were cut back, 1 base at V and 0 bases at J, with 20 bases in the middle. Germline CDR1 reads SEHNR; CDR2 reads FQNEAQ (reference sequence).

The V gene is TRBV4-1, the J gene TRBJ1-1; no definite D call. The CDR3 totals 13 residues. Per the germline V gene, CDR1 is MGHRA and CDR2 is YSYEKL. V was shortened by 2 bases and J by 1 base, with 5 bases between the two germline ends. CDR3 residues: CASSQSENTEAFF. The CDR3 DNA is TGCGCCAGCAGCCAATCAGAGAACACTGAAGCTTTCTTT.

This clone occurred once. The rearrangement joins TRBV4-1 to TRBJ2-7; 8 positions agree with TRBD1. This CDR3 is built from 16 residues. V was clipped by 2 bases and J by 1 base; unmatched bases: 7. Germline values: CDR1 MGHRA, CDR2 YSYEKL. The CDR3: CASSQSSGTGSYEQYF. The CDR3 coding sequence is TGCGCCAGCAGCCAATCCTCCGGGACAGGATCCTACGAGCAGTACTTC.

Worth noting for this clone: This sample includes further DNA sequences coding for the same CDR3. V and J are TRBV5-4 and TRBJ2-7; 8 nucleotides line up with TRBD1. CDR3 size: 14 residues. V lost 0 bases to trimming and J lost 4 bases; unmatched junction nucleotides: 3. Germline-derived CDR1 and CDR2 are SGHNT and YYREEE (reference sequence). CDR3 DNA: TGTGCCAGCAGCTTGGACAGGGGGAGTTACGAGCAGTACTTC. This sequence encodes CASSLDRGSYEQYF. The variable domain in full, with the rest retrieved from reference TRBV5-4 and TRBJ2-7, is ETGVTQSPTHLIKTRGQQVTLRCSSQSGHNTVSWYQQALGQGPQFIFQYYREEENGRGNFPPRFSGLQFPNYSSELNVNALELDDSALYLCASSLDRGSYEQYFGPGTRLTVT.

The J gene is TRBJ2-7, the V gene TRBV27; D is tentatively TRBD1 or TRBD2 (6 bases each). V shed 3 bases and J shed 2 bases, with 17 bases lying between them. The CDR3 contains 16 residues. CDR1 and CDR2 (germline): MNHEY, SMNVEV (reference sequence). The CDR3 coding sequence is TGTGCCAGCAGTTTTCTATATGAGGGGGGAGCCTACGAGCAGTACTTC. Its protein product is CASSFLYEGGAYEQYF.

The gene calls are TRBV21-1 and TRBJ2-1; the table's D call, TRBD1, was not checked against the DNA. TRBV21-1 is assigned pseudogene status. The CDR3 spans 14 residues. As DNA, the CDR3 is TGTGCCAGCAGCCAACAGGGCTCCTACAATGAGCAGTTCTTC. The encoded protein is CASSQQGSYNEQFF.

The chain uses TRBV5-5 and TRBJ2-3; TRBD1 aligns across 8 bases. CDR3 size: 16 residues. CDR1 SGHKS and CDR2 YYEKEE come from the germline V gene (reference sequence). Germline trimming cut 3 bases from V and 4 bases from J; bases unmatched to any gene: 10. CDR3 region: CASSSTTGAASDTQYF. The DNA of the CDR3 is TGTGCCAGCAGCTCCACGACAGGGGCCGCCTCAGATACGCAGTATTTT.

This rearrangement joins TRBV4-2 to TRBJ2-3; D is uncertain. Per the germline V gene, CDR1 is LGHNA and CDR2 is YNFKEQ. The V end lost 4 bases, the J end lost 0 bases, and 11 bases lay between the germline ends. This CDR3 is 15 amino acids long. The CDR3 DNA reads TGTGCCAGCAGCCCTGAGGAAGCTAGCACAGATACGCAGTATTTT. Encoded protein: CASSPEEASTDTQYF.

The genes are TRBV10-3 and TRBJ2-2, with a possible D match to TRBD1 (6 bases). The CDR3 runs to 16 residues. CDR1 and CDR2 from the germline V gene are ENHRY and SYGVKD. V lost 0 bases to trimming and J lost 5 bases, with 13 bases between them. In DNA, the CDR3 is TGTGCCATCAGTGAGTCTGGGGGCCGAGGAACCGGGGAGCTGTTTTTT. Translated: CAISESGGRGTGELFF.

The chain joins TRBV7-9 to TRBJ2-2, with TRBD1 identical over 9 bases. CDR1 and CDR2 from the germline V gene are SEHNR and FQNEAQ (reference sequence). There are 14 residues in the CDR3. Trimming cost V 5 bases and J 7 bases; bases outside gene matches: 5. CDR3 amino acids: CASSRTGEIGELFF. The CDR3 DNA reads TGTGCCAGCAGCCGGACAGGGGAGATCGGGGAGCTGTTTTTT.

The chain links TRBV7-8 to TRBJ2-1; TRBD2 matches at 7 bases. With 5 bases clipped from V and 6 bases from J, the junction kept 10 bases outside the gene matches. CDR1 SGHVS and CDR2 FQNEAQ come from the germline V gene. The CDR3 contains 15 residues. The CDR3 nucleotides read TGTGCCAGCAGCCTCCCGATGGGGGGGGGCAATGAGCAGTTCTTC. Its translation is CASSLPMGGGNEQFF.

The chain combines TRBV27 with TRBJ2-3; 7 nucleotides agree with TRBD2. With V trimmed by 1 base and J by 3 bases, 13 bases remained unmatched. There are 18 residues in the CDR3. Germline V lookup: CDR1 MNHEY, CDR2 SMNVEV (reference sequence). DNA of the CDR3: TGTGCCAGCAGTTTATTCCCCTACGGCGGGGGAAAGACAGATACGCAGTATTTT. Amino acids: CASSLFPYGGGKTDTQYF.

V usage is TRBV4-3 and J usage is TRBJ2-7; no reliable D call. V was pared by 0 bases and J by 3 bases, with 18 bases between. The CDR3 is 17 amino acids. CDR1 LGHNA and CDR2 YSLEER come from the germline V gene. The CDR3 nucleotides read TGCGCCAGCAGCCAAGACGATTCTGGCAGGAACAACTACGAGCAGTACTTC. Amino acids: CASSQDDSGRNNYEQYF.

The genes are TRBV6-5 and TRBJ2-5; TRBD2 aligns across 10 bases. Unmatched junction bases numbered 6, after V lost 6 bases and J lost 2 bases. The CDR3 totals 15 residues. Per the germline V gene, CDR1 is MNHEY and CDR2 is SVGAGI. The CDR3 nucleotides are TGTGCCAGCAGACCAACTAGCGGGACACAAGAGACCCAGTACTTC. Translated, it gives CASRPTSGTQETQYF.

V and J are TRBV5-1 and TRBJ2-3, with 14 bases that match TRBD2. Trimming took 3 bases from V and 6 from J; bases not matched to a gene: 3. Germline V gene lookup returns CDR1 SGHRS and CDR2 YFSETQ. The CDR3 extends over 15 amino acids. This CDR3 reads CASSSGLAGGDTQYF. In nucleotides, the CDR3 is TGCGCCAGCAGCTCTGGACTAGCGGGGGGCGATACGCAGTATTTT.

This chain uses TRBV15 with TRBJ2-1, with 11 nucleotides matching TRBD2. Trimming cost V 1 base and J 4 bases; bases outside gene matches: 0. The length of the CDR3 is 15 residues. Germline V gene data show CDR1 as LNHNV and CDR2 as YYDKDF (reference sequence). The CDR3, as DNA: TGTGCCACCAGCAGAGTAGCGGGGGGGTACAATGAGCAGTTCTTC. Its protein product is CATSRVAGGYNEQFF.

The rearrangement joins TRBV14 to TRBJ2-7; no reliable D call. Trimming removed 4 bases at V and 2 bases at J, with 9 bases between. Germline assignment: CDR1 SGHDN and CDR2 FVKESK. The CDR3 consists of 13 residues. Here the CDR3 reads CASSRRPAYEQYF. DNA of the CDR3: TGTGCCAGCAGCCGACGCCCCGCCTACGAGCAGTACTTC.

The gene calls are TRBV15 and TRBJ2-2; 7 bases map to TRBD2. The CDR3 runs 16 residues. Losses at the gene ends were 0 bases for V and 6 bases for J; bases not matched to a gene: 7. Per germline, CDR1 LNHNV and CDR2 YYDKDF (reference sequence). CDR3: CATSRDRGLGAGELFF. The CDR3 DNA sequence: TGTGCCACCAGCAGAGATCGCGGACTAGGCGCCGGGGAGCTGTTTTTT.

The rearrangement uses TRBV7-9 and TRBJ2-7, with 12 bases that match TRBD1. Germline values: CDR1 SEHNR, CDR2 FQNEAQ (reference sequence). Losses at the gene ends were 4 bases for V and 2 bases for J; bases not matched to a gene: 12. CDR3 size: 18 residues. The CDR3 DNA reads TGTGCCAGCAGCTACTCACCCCGGGACAGGGGGCTTCCCTACGAGCAGTACTTC. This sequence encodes CASSYSPRDRGLPYEQYF. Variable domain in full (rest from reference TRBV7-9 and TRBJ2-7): DTGVSQNPRHKITKRGQNVTFRCDPISEHNRLYWYRQTLGQGPEFLTYFQNEAQLEKSRLLSDRFSAERPKGSFSTLEIQRTEQGDSAMYLCASSYSPRDRGLPYEQYFGPGTRLTVT.

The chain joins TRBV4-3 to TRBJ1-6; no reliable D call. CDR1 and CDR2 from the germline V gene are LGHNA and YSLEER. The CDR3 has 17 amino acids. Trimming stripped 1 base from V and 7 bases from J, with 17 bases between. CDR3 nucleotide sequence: TGCGCCAGCAGCCAAGTTCCAGGAAGAACTAGCAATTCACCCCTCCACTTT. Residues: CASSQVPGRTSNSPLHF.